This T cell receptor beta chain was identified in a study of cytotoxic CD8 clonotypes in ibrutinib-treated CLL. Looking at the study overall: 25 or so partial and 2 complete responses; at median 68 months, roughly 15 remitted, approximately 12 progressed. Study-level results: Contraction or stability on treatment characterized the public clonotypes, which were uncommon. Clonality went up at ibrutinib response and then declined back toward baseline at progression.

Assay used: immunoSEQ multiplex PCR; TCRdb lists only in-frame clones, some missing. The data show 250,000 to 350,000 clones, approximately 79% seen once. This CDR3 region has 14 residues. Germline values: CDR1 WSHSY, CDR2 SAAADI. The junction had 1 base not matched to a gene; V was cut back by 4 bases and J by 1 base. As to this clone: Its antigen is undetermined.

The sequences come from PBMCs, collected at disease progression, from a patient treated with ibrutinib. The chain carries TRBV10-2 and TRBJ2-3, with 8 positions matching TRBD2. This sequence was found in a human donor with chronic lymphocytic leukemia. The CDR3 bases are TGCGCCAGCAGTGCGACTAGCGGCACAGATACGCAGTATTTT. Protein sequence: CASSATSGTDTQYF.